These 24 T cell receptor beta chains were sequenced from one sample in a study of blood T cell repertoires in COVID-19. Sequencing was performed with immunoSEQ multiplex PCR; in TCRdb, only in-frame clones are kept and a portion is missing. The sample yields 150,000 to 200,000 clones, around four fifths seen once. Material: peripheral blood. Every receptor here comes from a woman of 80 years or more with active or convalescent COVID-19.

The gene calls are TRBV5-3 and TRBJ1-2; TRBD1 might be the D (5 bases). TRBV5-3 is labeled an ORF, and its function is uncertain. Between the trimmed V and J ends, which lost 5 bases and 6 bases, there was a span of 14 bases. This CDR3 is 13 amino acids long. Written as DNA, the CDR3 is TGTGCCAGAAGGCGGCAGGGTGCCCATGGCTACACCTTC. It specifies CARRRQGAHGYTF.

V and J are TRBV6-4 and TRBJ2-3; 7 bases map to TRBD1. CDR3 size: 13 residues. J gave up 4 bases and V 8 bases, and 6 bases lay outside the gene matches. From germline, CDR1 is MRHNA and CDR2 SNTAGT. The CDR3 sequence: CASAGGPADTQYF. As DNA, the CDR3 is TGTGCCAGCGCAGGGGGTCCCGCAGATACGCAGTATTTT.

The chain couples TRBV10-3 to TRBJ2-1, with TRBD2 as a possible D gene (6 bases). In germline, CDR1 is ENHRY, CDR2 SYGVKD. The CDR3 has 14 residues. V was pared by 4 bases and J by 8 bases, with 15 bases between. The CDR3 region is CAISGRTNRYEQFF. CDR3 coding DNA: TGTGCCATCAGTGGGAGGACTAACCGCTATGAGCAGTTCTTC.

The rearrangement uses TRBV25-1 and TRBJ1-3, with 8 bases lining up with TRBD1. The ends lost 3 bases at V and 7 bases at J; junction bases unmatched: 5. Germline CDR1 reads MGHDK; CDR2 reads SYGVNS. The CDR3 has 14 amino acids. The CDR3 bases are TGTGCCAGCAGTGACTGGGACAGGAGTAACACCATATATTTT. It is translated as CASSDWDRSNTIYF. Using reference TRBV25-1 and TRBJ1-3 for the parts outside the CDR3, the full variable domain is EADIYQTPRYLVIGTGKKITLECSQTMGHDKMYWYQQDPGMELHLIHYSYGVNSTEKGDLSSESTVSRIRTEHFPLTLESARPSHTSQYLCASSDWDRSNTIYFGEGSWLTVV.

This clone was found once. The V and J genes are TRBV9 and TRBJ2-5, with 10 bases identical to TRBD2. Germline values: CDR1 SGDLS, CDR2 YYNGEE. The CDR3 spans 18 residues. Trimming cost V 3 bases and J 2 bases; bases outside gene matches: 13. The CDR3 region has the DNA TGTGCCAGCAGCGCTACGAGCGGGGGGGGCACCCTTCAAGAGACCCAGTACTTC. It encodes CASSATSGGGTLQETQYF.

The CDR3 region is CASSMKGAGLYEQYF. The CDR3 DNA sequence: TGTGCCAGTAGTATGAAGGGGGCAGGGCTCTACGAGCAGTACTTC. The chain links TRBV19 to TRBJ2-7; 7 bases are a match to TRBD1. The V gene's germline CDR1 is LNHDA and CDR2 SQIVND (reference sequence). V lost 3 bases and J lost 3; bases outside the gene matches: 8. This CDR3 is 15 amino acids long.

The chain combines TRBV4-3 with TRBJ1-1; D is unresolved. The CDR3 runs 17 residues. From germline, CDR1 is LGHNA and CDR2 YSLEER. Trimming cost V 0 bases and J 0 bases, with 14 bases left between them. CDR3: CASSQEIRGPMNTEAFF. In DNA form, the CDR3 reads TGCGCCAGCAGCCAAGAAATTCGAGGTCCAATGAACACTGAAGCTTTCTTT.

DNA for the CDR3: TGTGCCAGCAGTTCACGACAGGGGGCCGGTGGGGCCAACGTCCTGACTTTC. This gives the protein CASSSRQGAGGANVLTF. This chain uses TRBV6-2 or TRBV6-3 with TRBJ2-6; 10 bases match TRBD1. Germline V lookup: CDR1 MNHEY, CDR2 SVGEGT. The CDR3 contains 17 residues. Trimming cost V 4 bases and J 3 bases; bases outside gene matches: 6.

The chain recombines TRBV19 with TRBJ1-2, with D unresolved. V was cut by 5 bases and J by 0 bases, with 13 bases left in between. This CDR3 is built from 15 residues. The V gene's germline CDR1 is LNHDA and CDR2 SQIVND (reference sequence). In DNA, the CDR3 is TGTGCCAGTAGTCGAACCCTCGGGGCTAACTATGGCTACACCTTC. It is translated as CASSRTLGANYGYTF.

This chain links TRBV7-6 with TRBJ2-1; possible D gene TRBD1, 5 bases. CDR3 length: 14 amino acids. Germline CDR1 and CDR2: SGHVS and FNYEAQ. V lost 5 bases, J lost 7 bases, and 15 bases lay in between. The CDR3 spells CASSLGQKGNEQFF. The DNA for the CDR3 is TGTGCCAGCAGCCTCGGGCAAAAGGGGAATGAGCAGTTCTTC.

The J gene is TRBJ1-4, the V gene TRBV15; 10 bases are shared with TRBD1. CDR3 length equals 16 residues. J lost 8 bases, V lost 0 bases, and 6 bases had no gene match. The V gene's germline CDR1 is LNHNV and CDR2 YYDKDF (reference sequence). This chain's CDR3 is CATSRDPGTGVEKLFF. CDR3 sequence (DNA): TGTGCCACCAGCAGAGATCCCGGGACAGGGGTGGAAAAACTGTTTTTT.

This rearrangement joins TRBV19 to TRBJ1-2; D perhaps matches TRBD1 (6 bases). Trimming shortened V by 5 bases and J by 0 bases, and 13 bases separated the two germline ends. The CDR3 has 15 residues. The germline CDR1 and CDR2 sequences are LNHDA and SQIVND (reference sequence). The CDR3 loop reads CASSPRTAPNYGYTF. The CDR3 nucleotides are TGTGCCAGTAGTCCACGGACAGCCCCTAACTATGGCTACACCTTC.

The chain is built from TRBV19 and TRBJ1-3, with D perhaps matching TRBD1 (5 bases). The V and J ends lost 4 bases and 1 base respectively, with 14 bases between them. The CDR3 consists of 16 residues. Germline CDR1 reads LNHDA; CDR2 reads SQIVND (reference sequence). The CDR3 loop is CASSNPGLTSGNTIYF. Here the CDR3 DNA reads TGTGCCAGTAGTAACCCGGGACTCACTTCTGGAAACACCATATATTTT. Full variable domain (outside the CDR3, taken from reference TRBV19 and TRBJ1-3): DGGITQSPKYLFRKEGQNVTLSCEQNLNHDAMYWYRQDPGQGLRLIYYSQIVNDFQKGDIAEGYSVSREKKESFPLTVTSAQKNPTAFYLCASSNPGLTSGNTIYFGEGSWLTVV.

This rearrangement joins TRBV2 to TRBJ1-5; D is unclear. V was shortened by 6 bases and J by 0 bases, with 12 bases between the two germline ends. The CDR3 runs to 15 residues. CDR1 is SNHLY, CDR2 FYNNEI, per germline. The CDR3, as DNA: TGTGCCAGCAGCGGCGGATCGAATAGCAATCAGCCCCAGCATTTT. It codes for CASSGGSNSNQPQHF.

The genes are TRBV18 and TRBJ1-1, with 7 nucleotides matching TRBD1. Germline V CDR1 and CDR2: KGHSH, LQKENI. V lost 0 bases, J lost 1 base, and 5 bases stayed unmatched. The CDR3 covers 16 residues. CDR3 in amino acids: CASSPPGGGENTEAFF. In DNA, the CDR3 is TGTGCCAGCTCACCACCAGGGGGCGGTGAGAACACTGAAGCTTTCTTT.

The genes are TRBV20-1 and TRBJ1-5; D ambiguous. V was shortened by 2 bases and J by 11 bases, with 10 bases between the two germline ends. The V gene's germline CDR1 is DFQATT and CDR2 SNEGSKA (reference sequence). The CDR3 has 11 residues. Written as DNA, the CDR3 is TGCAGTGCTAGAATCCGCGGGGCCCAGCATTTT. Translating it yields CSARIRGAQHF.

The rearrangement joins TRBV19 to TRBJ2-5; TRBD2 matches 10 bases. With 7 bases clipped from V and 5 bases from J, the junction kept 7 bases outside the gene matches. This CDR3 region has 14 residues. Germline assignment: CDR1 LNHDA and CDR2 SQIVND (reference sequence). CDR3 DNA: TGTGCCAGTAAGCCTAGCGGGGGATGGGAGACCCAGTACTTC. Amino acid sequence: CASKPSGGWETQYF.

The chain recombines TRBV6-6 with TRBJ2-2; TRBD2 agrees at 9 bases. CDR1 and CDR2 from the germline V gene are MNHNY and SVGAGI (reference sequence). The CDR3 length is 15 residues. V shed 6 bases and J 3 bases; nucleotides not matched to a gene: 5. CDR3: CASSPTSGHTGELFF. In DNA, the CDR3 is TGTGCCAGCAGCCCTACTAGCGGGCACACCGGGGAGCTGTTTTTT.

The table lists this clone with a count of one. The rearrangement links TRBV6-1 to TRBJ1-1; 12 bases map to TRBD1. Germline CDR1 reads MNHNS; CDR2 reads SASEGT. The CDR3 has 17 residues. Germline trimming cut 3 bases from V and 5 bases from J; bases unmatched to any gene: 10. As DNA, the CDR3 is TGTGCCAGCAGTGAGCCGGGACAGGGGGCGCAGGGGACTGAAGCTTTCTTT. It is translated as CASSEPGQGAQGTEAFF.

V and J are TRBV11-3 and TRBJ2-3; the match to TRBD1 covers 10 bases. J lost 4 bases, V lost 1 base, and 2 bases had no gene match. The CDR3 is 15 amino acids. From germline, CDR1 is SGHNT and CDR2 YENEEA. As DNA, the CDR3 is TGTGCCAGCAGCTTAGGAGGACAGGGGGCAGATACGCAGTATTTT. Residues: CASSLGGQGADTQYF.

This sequence joins TRBV11-1 and TRBJ1-2; D not certain. The CDR3 covers 13 residues. Germline CDR1 reads SGHAT; CDR2 reads FQDESV (reference sequence). V lost 0 bases and J lost 5, with 7 bases in between. The CDR3 sequence is CASSLAGGYGYTF. Here the CDR3 DNA reads TGTGCCAGCAGCTTAGCCGGAGGGTATGGCTACACCTTC.

This chain joins TRBV18 and TRBJ1-6; 7 bases fit TRBD1. Losses at the gene ends were 5 bases for V and 10 bases for J; bases not matched to a gene: 8. The CDR3 is 14 amino acids. The germline V gene encodes CDR1 KGHSH and CDR2 LQKENI. CDR3 bases: TGTGCCAGCTCAGAATCGACAGGGAAGTCACCCCTCCACTTT. The encoded protein is CASSESTGKSPLHF.

The chain carries TRBV27 and TRBJ1-4; TRBD1 matches at 8 bases. V shed 5 bases and J 7 bases; nucleotides not matched to a gene: 6. Germline assignment: CDR1 MNHEY and CDR2 SMNVEV (reference sequence). This CDR3 is built from 14 residues. This CDR3 reads CASSNRGRGEKLFF. CDR3 bases: TGTGCCAGCAGTAACAGGGGGAGGGGTGAAAAACTGTTTTTT. The full variable domain, in which reference TRBV27 and TRBJ1-4 provide the parts outside the CDR3, is EAQVTQNPRYLITVTGKKLTVTCSQNMNHEYMSWYRQDPGLGLRQIYYSMNVEVTDKGDVPEGYKVSRKEKRNFPLILESPSPNQTSLYFCASSNRGRGEKLFFGSGTQLSVL.

V gene TRBV19 combines with J gene TRBJ2-7; D unclear. CDR3 length equals 15 residues. Germline V lookup: CDR1 LNHDA, CDR2 SQIVND (reference sequence). V gave up 3 bases and J gave up 5 bases, with 17 bases separating them. The CDR3 loop is CASSMKAVSGDEQYF. CDR3 coding DNA: TGTGCCAGTAGTATGAAGGCGGTGTCTGGCGACGAGCAGTACTTC.